This TCR beta chain came from a study of blood T cell repertoires in COVID-19. Across the whole study: The samples span acute and convalescent COVID-19 from the United States, Italy and Spain. T cells, B-cell-depleted T cells, or PBMCs provided the cDNA or gDNA that served as material.

Original processing methods: For nucleated cells, counts were estimated from reference gene primer amplification. The method was immunoSEQ multiplex PCR; TCRdb's version includes in-frame clones alone and lacks a portion of them. V, J and clone size are taken as reported in that table, and D and trimming were inferred from the DNA itself. Of around 130,000 clones in the sample, around 85% were seen once. Germline CDR1 KGHSH, CDR2 LQKENI. V gave up 1 base and J gave up 0 bases, with 6 bases separating them. CDR3 length: 14 amino acids. This chain uses TRBV18 with TRBJ1-1; the D is unclear. This clonotype originated in a woman aged 45 to 65 with acute or convalescent COVID-19. Material: peripheral blood. CDR3 amino acids: CASSPRGLNTEAFF. As DNA, the CDR3 is TGTGCCAGCTCACCACGAGGGTTGAACACTGAAGCTTTCTTT.